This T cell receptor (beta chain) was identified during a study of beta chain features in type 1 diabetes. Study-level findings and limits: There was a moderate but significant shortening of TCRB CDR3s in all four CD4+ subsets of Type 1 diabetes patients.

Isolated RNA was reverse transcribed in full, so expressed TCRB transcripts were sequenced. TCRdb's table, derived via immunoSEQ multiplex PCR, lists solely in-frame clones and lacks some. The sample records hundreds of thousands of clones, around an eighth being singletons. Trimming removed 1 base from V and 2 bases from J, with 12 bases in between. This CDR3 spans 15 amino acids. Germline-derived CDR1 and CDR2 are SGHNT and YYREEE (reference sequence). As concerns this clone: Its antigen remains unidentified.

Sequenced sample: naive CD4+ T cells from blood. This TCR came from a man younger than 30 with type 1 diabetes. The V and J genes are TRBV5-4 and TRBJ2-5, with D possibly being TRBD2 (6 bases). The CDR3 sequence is CASSLQTGRQETQYF. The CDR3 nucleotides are TGTGCCAGCAGCTTGCAGACGGGGAGGCAAGAGACCCAGTACTTC.